The T cell receptor (beta chain) under discussion was sequenced for a study of blood T cell repertoires in COVID-19. Across the whole study: PBMCs, B-cell-depleted T cells, or T cells were the source of the cDNA or gDNA that made up the material.

Those enrolled in Seattle joined during active infection and were followed longitudinally afterward. Germline values: CDR1 SGHAT, CDR2 FQNNGV. V lost 5 bases and J lost 5, with 13 bases in between. This CDR3 region has 14 residues. The method was immunoSEQ multiplex PCR; TCRdb's version includes in-frame clones alone and lacks a portion of them. The table lists 130,000 to 150,000 clones, 70% to 90% of them singletons. The V and J genes are TRBV11-2 and TRBJ1-5; D possibly corresponds to TRBD1 (5 bases). The receptor's source is a woman in her sixties or seventies with COVID-19, enrolled during active disease. The sample consisted of peripheral blood. The CDR3 loop is CASSTPSRDQPQHF. DNA for the CDR3: TGTGCCAGCAGCACTCCCAGCAGGGATCAGCCCCAGCATTTT.